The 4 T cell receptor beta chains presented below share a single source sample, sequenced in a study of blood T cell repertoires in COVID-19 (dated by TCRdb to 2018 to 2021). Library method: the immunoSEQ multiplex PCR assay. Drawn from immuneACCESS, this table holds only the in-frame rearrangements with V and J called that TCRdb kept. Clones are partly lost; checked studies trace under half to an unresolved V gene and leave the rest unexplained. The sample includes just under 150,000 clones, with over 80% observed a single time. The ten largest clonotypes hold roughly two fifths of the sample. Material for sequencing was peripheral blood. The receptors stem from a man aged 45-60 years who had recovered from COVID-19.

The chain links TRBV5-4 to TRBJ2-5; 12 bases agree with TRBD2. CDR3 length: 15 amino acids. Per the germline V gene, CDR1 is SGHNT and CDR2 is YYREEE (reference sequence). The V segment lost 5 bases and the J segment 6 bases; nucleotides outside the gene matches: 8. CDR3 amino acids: CASSPQLAGGQTQYF. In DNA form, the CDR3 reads TGTGCCAGCAGTCCTCAACTAGCGGGGGGCCAGACCCAGTACTTC.

This chain's CDR3 is CASSVRLEGYNEQFF. The CDR3 nucleotides are TGCGCCAGCAGCGTACGACTAGAAGGCTACAATGAGCAGTTCTTC. The chain uses TRBV5-1 and TRBJ2-1, with D maybe TRBD2 (6 bases). The CDR3 covers 15 residues. Trimming cost V 4 bases and J 3 bases, with 14 bases left between them. Germline lookup yields CDR1 SGHRS and CDR2 YFSETQ.

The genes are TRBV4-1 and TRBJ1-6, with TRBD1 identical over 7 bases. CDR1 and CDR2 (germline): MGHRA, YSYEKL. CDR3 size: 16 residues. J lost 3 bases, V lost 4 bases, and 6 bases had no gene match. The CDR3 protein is CASSLGQYFYNSPLHF. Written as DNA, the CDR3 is TGCGCCAGCAGCCTGGGACAGTACTTCTATAATTCACCCCTCCACTTT.

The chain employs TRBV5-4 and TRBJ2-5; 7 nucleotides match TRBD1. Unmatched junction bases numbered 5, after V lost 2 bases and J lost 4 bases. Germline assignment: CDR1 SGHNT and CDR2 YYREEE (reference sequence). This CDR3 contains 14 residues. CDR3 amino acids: CASSLRQGRETQYF. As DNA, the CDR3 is TGTGCCAGCAGCTTACGACAGGGTCGAGAGACCCAGTACTTC.